This T cell receptor (beta chain) comes out of a study of beta chain features in type 1 diabetes. The study reverse transcribed the entire isolated RNA, so it sequenced expressed TCRB transcripts. Assay: immunoSEQ multiplex PCR; the TCRdb copy retains only in-frame clones and omits some. Of under 150,000 clones in the sample, around 9% were seen once. This clone has a handful of counts. Its specificity is unknown. General study points: TCRB CDR3 length was moderately but significantly reduced in all four CD4+ subsets of Type 1 diabetes patients.

V lost 5 bases to trimming and J lost 10 bases, with 12 bases between them. Germline lookup yields CDR1 SGHTA and CDR2 FQGNSA. The CDR3 spans 12 residues. The receptor was isolated from a man under 40 with type 1 diabetes. This chain connects TRBV7-2 to TRBJ1-5; D not resolved. Sequencing input: central memory CD4+ T cells from blood. The chain's CDR3 is CASSAEQFPQHF. The DNA of the CDR3 is TGTGCCAGCAGCGCCGAACAGTTCCCCCAGCATTTT.